A single sample is the source of the 29 T cell receptor beta chains below, sequenced in a study of blood T cell repertoires in COVID-19. Only in-frame clones appear in the TCRdb table, and some are missing; sequencing was by immunoSEQ multiplex PCR. The data show about 260,000 clones, approximately 90% seen once. Sequencing was done on a sample of peripheral blood. The receptors come from a middle-aged woman with acute or convalescent COVID-19.

The V call is TRBV6-5, the J call TRBJ1-1; D possibly corresponds to TRBD1 (6 bases). CDR3 length: 15 amino acids. The V gene lost 0 bases and the J gene lost 3 bases, with 11 bases spanning the gap. The germline V gene has CDR1 MNHEY and CDR2 SVGAGI. CDR3 sequence reads: CASSYSSGVHTEAFF. CDR3 nucleotides: TGTGCCAGCAGTTACTCCTCAGGGGTACACACTGAAGCTTTCTTT.

In DNA form, the CDR3 reads TGTGCCAGCTCACTGCTACAGGGGGCTGACACTGAAGCTTTCTTT. This codes for CASSLLQGADTEAFF. V gene TRBV18 combines with J gene TRBJ1-1; TRBD1 aligns across 9 bases. The CDR3 covers 15 residues. V trimming: 4 bases; J trimming: 3 bases; junction bases outside the gene matches: 6. The germline V gene has CDR1 KGHSH and CDR2 LQKENI.

The rearrangement joins TRBV19 to TRBJ1-1, with TRBD1 matching 7 bases. Trimming cost V 7 bases and J 3 bases; bases outside gene matches: 5. CDR1 LNHDA and CDR2 SQIVND come from the germline V gene (reference sequence). The length of the CDR3 is 13 residues. CDR3 sequence: CASKRGRDTEAFF. CDR3 nucleotide sequence: TGTGCCAGTAAAAGGGGGCGGGACACTGAAGCTTTCTTT. Together with reference TRBV19 and TRBJ1-1, the CDR3 gives the full variable domain: DGGITQSPKYLFRKEGQNVTLSCEQNLNHDAMYWYRQDPGQGLRLIYYSQIVNDFQKGDIAEGYSVSREKKESFPLTVTSAQKNPTAFYLCASKRGRDTEAFFGQGTRLTVV.

The chain carries TRBV28 and TRBJ2-6; TRBD1 matches 11 bases. Germline loops: CDR1 MDHEN, CDR2 SYDVKM. The ends lost 8 bases at V and 3 bases at J; junction bases unmatched: 9. The CDR3 consists of 17 residues. In DNA form, the CDR3 reads TGTGCCAGCTACGGACAGGGGGCTTTAGGTGGGGCCAACGTCCTGACTTTC. Translating gives CASYGQGALGGANVLTF.

This chain joins TRBV6-1 and TRBJ1-1; D is possibly TRBD1 (5 bases). Per the germline V gene, CDR1 is MNHNS and CDR2 is SASEGT. This CDR3 has 14 amino acids. Trimming shortened V by 0 bases and J by 10 bases, and 15 bases separated the two germline ends. Written as DNA, the CDR3 is TGTGCCAGCAGTGAAGCGCAAAGGGGTCTGGGAGCTTTCTTT. This encodes CASSEAQRGLGAFF.

The gene calls are TRBV5-1 and TRBJ2-1, with unresolved D. This CDR3 has 11 amino acids. In germline, CDR1 is SGHRS, CDR2 YFSETQ. V was cut by 3 bases and J by 5 bases, with 3 bases left in between. In nucleotides, the CDR3 is TGCGCCAGCAGCTCGGACAATGAGCAGTTCTTC. Protein: CASSSDNEQFF. Full variable domain (missing parts from reference TRBV5-1 and TRBJ2-1): KAGVTQTPRYLIKTRGQQVTLSCSPISGHRSVSWYQQTPGQGLQFLFEYFSETQRNKGNFPGRFSGRQFSNSRSEMNVSTLELGDSALYLCASSSDNEQFFGPGTRLTVL.

This rearrangement joins TRBV25-1 to TRBJ1-2; TRBD1 aligns across 8 bases. Germline CDR1 is MGHDK and CDR2 is SYGVNS. Germline trimming cut 4 bases from V and 4 bases from J; bases unmatched to any gene: 8. CDR3 length: 15 amino acids. The CDR3 loop is CASSVAGQEIYGYTF. Written as DNA, the CDR3 is TGTGCCAGCAGTGTGGCGGGACAGGAAATCTATGGCTACACCTTC.

The V call is TRBV5-1, the J call TRBJ1-3, with 10 bases identical to TRBD1. This CDR3 has 14 amino acids. The V segment lost 4 bases and the J segment 8 bases; nucleotides outside the gene matches: 6. CDR1 and CDR2 (germline): SGHRS, YFSETQ. CDR3 loop: CASSVTGGADTIYF. CDR3 in DNA: TGCGCCAGCAGCGTGACAGGGGGCGCGGACACCATATATTTT.

V gene TRBV2 combines with J gene TRBJ1-1; 7 nucleotides align to TRBD1. From germline, CDR1 is SNHLY and CDR2 FYNNEI. This CDR3 has 13 amino acids. V dropped 6 bases and J dropped 7; count of bases not matched to a gene: 8. CDR3 loop: CASRGDSSVEAFF. DNA of the CDR3: TGTGCCAGCAGGGGGGACAGCTCGGTTGAAGCTTTCTTT.

The chain is built from TRBV9 and TRBJ1-2; 12 bases are shared with TRBD1. The V gene's germline CDR1 is SGDLS and CDR2 YYNGEE. The length of the CDR3 is 15 residues. The junction had 7 bases not matched to a gene; V was cut back by 4 bases and J by 6 bases. The CDR3 loop reads CASSSGTGGRDGYTF. In DNA, the CDR3 is TGTGCCAGCAGCTCAGGGACAGGGGGCAGGGATGGCTACACCTTC. The whole variable domain, filled in from reference TRBV9 and TRBJ1-2, reads DSGVTQTPKHLITATGQRVTLRCSPRSGDLSVYWYQQSLDQGLQFLIQYYNGEERAKGNILERFSAQQFPDLHSELNLSSLELGDSALYFCASSSGTGGRDGYTFGSGTRLTVV.

The genes are TRBV5-1 and TRBJ2-3; 12 bases fit TRBD2. In germline, CDR1 is SGHRS, CDR2 YFSETQ. The CDR3 spans 21 residues. V was clipped by 2 bases and J by 6 bases; unmatched bases: 22. For the CDR3, the DNA is TGCGCCAGCAGCTTAACAGGGGCCGGCCAACTACTAGCGGGGGGCCAGGATACGCAGTATTTT. It translates to CASSLTGAGQLLAGGQDTQYF. The full variable domain, in which reference TRBV5-1 and TRBJ2-3 provide the parts outside the CDR3, is KAGVTQTPRYLIKTRGQQVTLSCSPISGHRSVSWYQQTPGQGLQFLFEYFSETQRNKGNFPGRFSGRQFSNSRSEMNVSTLELGDSALYLCASSLTGAGQLLAGGQDTQYFGPGTRLTVL.

The chain recombines TRBV18 with TRBJ1-5; unclear D gene. The V end was cut by 0 bases, the J end by 3 bases, with 9 bases between. The CDR3 loop spans 15 amino acids. Germline CDR1 and CDR2: KGHSH and LQKENI. The CDR3 is CASSPPGGHNQPQHF. The CDR3 DNA reads TGTGCCAGCTCACCACCGGGAGGGCACAATCAGCCCCAGCATTTT.

V usage is TRBV18 and J usage is TRBJ1-2; D ambiguous. With 4 bases removed from V and 3 bases from J, the gap between germline ends came to 15 bases. The length of the CDR3 is 15 residues. Germline V gene data show CDR1 as KGHSH and CDR2 as LQKENI. The CDR3 DNA reads TGTGCCAGCTCACTCCCCCACGAGGTCTACTATGGCTACACCTTC. It translates to CASSLPHEVYYGYTF.

V gene TRBV24-1 combines with J gene TRBJ1-2; 8 bases match TRBD1. CDR3 size: 14 residues. Losses at the gene ends were 4 bases for V and 4 bases for J; bases not matched to a gene: 4. Germline CDR1 is KGHDR and CDR2 is SFDVKD. The CDR3: CATSDIDRGYGYTF. The CDR3 DNA reads as TGTGCCACCAGTGACATCGACAGGGGCTATGGCTACACCTTC.

The J gene is TRBJ1-2, the V gene TRBV20-1; 7 bases fit TRBD1. Losses at the gene ends were 5 bases for V and 6 bases for J; bases not matched to a gene: 3. CDR3 length equals 11 residues. Germline V gene sequence: CDR1 DFQATT, CDR2 SNEGSKA (reference sequence). CDR3 region: CSAQDRNGYTF. Written as DNA, the CDR3 is TGCAGTGCTCAGGACAGGAATGGCTACACCTTC.

As to this clone: Other DNA sequences in this specimen translate into the identical CDR3. This chain uses TRBV2 with TRBJ2-5; D is perhaps TRBD1 (5 bases). Germline V gene data show CDR1 as SNHLY and CDR2 as FYNNEI. CDR3 size: 12 residues. Trimming took 4 bases from V and 4 from J, leaving 7 bases between them. As DNA, the CDR3 is TGTGCCAGCAGTGGCCAGGGAGAGACCCAGTACTTC. Its protein is CASSGQGETQYF. Using reference TRBV2 and TRBJ2-5 for the parts outside the CDR3, the full variable domain is EPEVTQTPSHQVTQMGQEVILRCVPISNHLYFYWYRQILGQKVEFLVSFYNNEISEKSEIFDDQFSVERPDGSNFTLKIRSTKLEDSAMYFCASSGQGETQYFGPGTRLLVL.

The chain couples TRBV2 to TRBJ2-3; 12 bases match TRBD2. This CDR3 is built from 15 residues. V dropped 8 bases and J dropped 0; count of bases not matched to a gene: 3. In germline, CDR1 is SNHLY, CDR2 FYNNEI. CDR3 nucleotide sequence: TGTGCCAGCGAGGGGACTAGCGGGAGCACAGATACGCAGTATTTT. It is translated as CASEGTSGSTDTQYF.

The chain joins TRBV6-6 to TRBJ2-1, with TRBD2 matching over 11 bases. Germline assignment: CDR1 MNHNY and CDR2 SVGAGI (reference sequence). The trim removed 6 bases at V and 4 bases at J, leaving 5 bases unmatched. The CDR3 has 15 residues. The DNA for the CDR3 is TGTGCCAGCAGCAATAGCGGGGGGGGTTACAATGAGCAGTTCTTC. It specifies CASSNSGGGYNEQFF.

The CDR3 region has the DNA TGCGCCAGCAGCTTGGCCCTGGGAGACACAGATACGCAGTATTTT. Translating it yields CASSLALGDTDTQYF. The gene calls are TRBV5-1 and TRBJ2-3; the D gene is possibly TRBD2 (5 bases). The V gene's germline CDR1 is SGHRS and CDR2 YFSETQ. V lost 0 bases and J lost 2, with 10 bases in between. There are 15 residues in the CDR3.

The chain combines TRBV5-1 with TRBJ2-2; TRBD1 matches at 11 bases. Germline V lookup: CDR1 SGHRS, CDR2 YFSETQ. The CDR3 covers 15 residues. The junction had 5 bases not matched to a gene; V was cut back by 4 bases and J by 6 bases. CDR3 protein: CASSTGQGVAGELFF. CDR3 DNA: TGCGCCAGCAGCACGGGACAGGGGGTAGCCGGGGAGCTGTTTTTT.

The chain employs TRBV29-1 and TRBJ1-1; D possibly corresponds to TRBD1 (5 bases). There are 13 residues in the CDR3. Germline V CDR1 and CDR2: SQVTM, ANQGSEA. The CDR3, as DNA: TGCACCACATCGGGACTTATGAACACTGAAGCTTTCTTT. This gives the protein CTTSGLMNTEAFF.

Regarding this clone: Its ends do not fully match the called genes, so a read error is possible. The chain uses TRBV15 and TRBJ1-2, with D possibly being TRBD1 (5 bases). This CDR3 has 17 amino acids. CDR1 is LNHNV, CDR2 YYDKDF, per germline (reference sequence). The CDR3 coding sequence is TGTGCCACCAGCAGAGATCTCGGGGGGGGACCTAACAATGGCTACACCTTC. It encodes CATSRDLGGGPNNGYTF. Full variable domain (remainder filled in from reference TRBV15 and TRBJ1-2): DAMVIQNPRYQVTQFGKPVTLSCSQTLNHNVMYWYQQKSSQAPKLLFHYYDKDFNNEADTPDNFQSRRPNTSFCFLDIRSPGLGDTAMYLCATSRDLGGGPNNGYTFGSGTRLTVV.

This clone appeared once. The CDR3 nucleotides read TGTGCCAGCAGCCAGCAGGGTGCCGGCTATGGCTACACCTTC. It is translated as CASSQQGAGYGYTF. The rearrangement links TRBV14 to TRBJ1-2; D perhaps matches TRBD1 (5 bases). The germline V and J ends were trimmed by 3 bases and 4 bases, with 12 bases remaining between them. CDR1 and CDR2 (germline): SGHDN, FVKESK. The CDR3 consists of 14 residues.

This sequence joins TRBV19 and TRBJ1-1, with D perhaps matching TRBD1 (6 bases). V lost 1 base to trimming and J lost 4 bases, with 13 bases between them. The CDR3 runs to 15 residues. CDR1 is LNHDA, CDR2 SQIVND, per germline (reference sequence). CDR3 sequence (DNA): TGTGCCAGTAGTATAGGGGGACATCTCGGCACTGAAGCTTTCTTT. This sequence encodes CASSIGGHLGTEAFF.

The chain recombines TRBV4-2 with TRBJ1-2; 9 bases match TRBD1. The junction had 5 bases not matched to a gene; V was cut back by 3 bases and J by 3 bases. The length of the CDR3 is 15 residues. Germline CDR1 LGHNA, CDR2 YNFKEQ. The CDR3 DNA reads TGTGCCAGCAGCCAGGGGACAGGGCGGGACTATGGCTACACCTTC. This translates into CASSQGTGRDYGYTF.

This rearrangement joins TRBV29-1 to TRBJ1-2; D gene ambiguous. CDR1 SQVTM and CDR2 ANQGSEA come from the germline V gene. V was trimmed by 1 base and J by 8 bases, leaving 8 bases between them. The CDR3 is 11 residues long. The CDR3 sequence: CSVEVRAGYTF. The CDR3 nucleotides are TGCAGCGTTGAAGTGAGGGCCGGCTACACCTTC.

The chain has TRBV15 and TRBJ2-1, with 7 positions matching TRBD1. V was pared by 3 bases and J by 7 bases, with 15 bases of the junction left unmatched. Per the germline V gene, CDR1 is LNHNV and CDR2 is YYDKDF (reference sequence). The CDR3 contains 17 residues. CDR3 protein: CATSRTGRAGGWNEQFF. The DNA of the CDR3 is TGTGCCACCAGCAGGACCGGGCGGGCAGGGGGATGGAATGAGCAGTTCTTC.

The gene calls are TRBV2 and TRBJ2-1; 7 nucleotides agree with TRBD1. The CDR3 spans 15 residues. The germline V gene has CDR1 SNHLY and CDR2 FYNNEI. V lost 6 bases to trimming and J lost 2 bases; unmatched junction nucleotides: 7. The CDR3 reads CASRTDRLTYNEQFF. The CDR3 nucleotides are TGTGCCAGCAGAACGGACAGGTTGACCTACAATGAGCAGTTCTTC.

V gene TRBV6-5 combines with J gene TRBJ1-4, with 10 bases aligning to TRBD1. This CDR3 has 15 residues. From germline, CDR1 is MNHEY and CDR2 SVGAGI. The V and J ends lost 6 bases and 1 base, in that order; junction bases with no gene match: 2. The CDR3 region has the DNA TGTGCCAGCAGCGACAGGGGGCGAACTAATGAAAAACTGTTTTTT. It codes for CASSDRGRTNEKLFF.